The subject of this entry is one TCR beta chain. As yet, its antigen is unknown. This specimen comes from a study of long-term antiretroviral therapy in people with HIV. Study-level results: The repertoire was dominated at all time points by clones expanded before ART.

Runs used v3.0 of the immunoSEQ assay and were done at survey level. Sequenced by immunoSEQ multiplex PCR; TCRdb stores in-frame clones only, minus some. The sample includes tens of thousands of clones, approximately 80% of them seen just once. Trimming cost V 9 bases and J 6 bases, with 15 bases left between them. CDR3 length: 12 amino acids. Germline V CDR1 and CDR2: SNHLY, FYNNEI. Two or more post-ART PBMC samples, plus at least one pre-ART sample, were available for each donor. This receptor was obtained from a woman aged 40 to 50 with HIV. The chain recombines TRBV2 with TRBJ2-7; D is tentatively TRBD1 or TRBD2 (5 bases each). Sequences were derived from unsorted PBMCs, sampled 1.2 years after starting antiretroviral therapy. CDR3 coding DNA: TGTGCCAGTGGGCTCGGGGCGGGCGAGCAGTACTTC. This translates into CASGLGAGEQYF. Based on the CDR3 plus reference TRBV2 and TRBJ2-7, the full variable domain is EPEVTQTPSHQVTQMGQEVILRCVPISNHLYFYWYRQILGQKVEFLVSFYNNEISEKSEIFDDQFSVERPDGSNFTLKIRSTKLEDSAMYFCASGLGAGEQYFGPGTRLTVT.